A selection of T cell receptor beta chains follows, all from one sample in a study of blood T cell repertoires in COVID-19. The protocol was immunoSEQ multiplex PCR, while the TCRdb copy is restricted to in-frame clones and leaves out a portion. In the table there are fewer than 250,000 clones, more than 75% of which are singletons. The sample consisted of peripheral blood. These receptors all come from a man in his forties or fifties with COVID-19, enrolled during active disease. The CDR3 runs from the conserved cysteine through the conserved F or W. The D gene is left open where the match is weak. Clone size is not always given. Where it is, it says once, few, many or a class for expanded clones.

TRBJ2-5	NA	TRBV9	NA	TGTGCCAGCAGCGTAGGGAGCGTACACCAAGAGACCCAGTACTTC	CASSVGSVHQETQYF
TRBJ2-7	TRBD1	TRBV19	once	TGTGCCACGCGGACCGGGACAGGTGCTATCGAGCAGTACTTC	CATRTGTGAIEQYF
TRBJ1-2	TRBD1	TRBV9	NA	TGTGCCAGCAGCGTAGAGCAGGGGGCAGGCTATGGCTACACCTTC	CASSVEQGAGYGYTF
TRBJ2-7	TRBD2	TRBV27	NA	TGTGCCAGCAGGACCGGGACTAGCTCCTACGAGCAGTACTTC	CASRTGTSSYEQYF
TRBJ2-2	TRBD1	TRBV11-3	few	TGTGCCAGCAGCCCCGGGACAGCCCTCACCGGGGAGCTGTTTTTT	CASSPGTALTGELFF
TRBJ2-1	NA	TRBV5-5	NA	TGTGCCAGCAGCTTCACTAACAGGGTTAATGAGCAGTTCTTC	CASSFTNRVNEQFF
TRBJ2-3	NA	TRBV3-1/TRBV3-2	once	TGTGCCAGCAGCCAAGGAGTTAGCACAGATACGCAGTATTTT	CASSQGVSTDTQYF
TRBJ1-6	TRBD1	TRBV6-6	NA	TGTGCCAGCAGTCTACCACACCAGGGGGCTTATAATTCACCCCTCCACTTT	CASSLPHQGAYNSPLHF
TRBJ1-3	TRBD1	TRBV6-5	NA	TGTGCCAGCAGTTACTCCGCAGGGGGTAGGAACACCATATATTTT	CASSYSAGGRNTIYF
TRBJ2-2	TRBD2	TRBV7-6	NA	TGTGCCAGCAGCTTCTCGTTGAGTAGCGGGAGTCTCACCGGGGAGCTGTTTTTT	CASSFSLSSGSLTGELFF
TRBJ1-2	NA	TRBV19	NA	TGTGCCAGTAGTAACGACAGGCGTGGCTACACCTTC	CASSNDRRGYTF
TRBJ1-1	TRBD1	TRBV14	NA	TGTGCCAGCAGCCTACTCACACAGGGGGCTCGGGGCACTGAAGCTTTCTTT	CASSLLTQGARGTEAFF
TRBJ2-5	TRBD1	TRBV4-1	NA	TGCGCCAGCAGCCAAGATGGGACAGAAGAGACCCAGTACTTC	CASSQDGTEETQYF
TRBJ2-2	TRBD2	TRBV24-1	NA	TGTGCCACCAGTGACACGACTAGCGGGAGGGGGACCGGGGAGCTGTTTTTT	CATSDTTSGRGTGELFF
TRBJ1-4	TRBD1	TRBV6-5	NA	TGTGCCAGCAGGACAGGGACTAATGAAAAACTGTTTTTT	CASRTGTNEKLFF
TRBJ2-7	NA	TRBV5-1	NA	TGCGCCAGCAGCTTGGCCCCGGGACTCCAAACCCCCTACGAGCAGTACTTC	CASSLAPGLQTPYEQYF
TRBJ1-5	NA	TRBV30	NA	TGTGCCTGGAGTGAATCGGGGGGAGATCAGCCCCAGCATTTT	CAWSESGGDQPQHF
TRBJ1-5	NA	TRBV6-6	NA	TGTGCCAGCAGTGGCGGGACGGCCGTTCAGCCCCAGCATTTT	CASSGGTAVQPQHF
TRBJ2-7	NA	TRBV7-9	NA	TGTGCCAGCAGCTTAGCCCCTAGCCGGGCCTACGAGCAGTACTTC	CASSLAPSRAYEQYF
TRBJ1-3	NA	TRBV30	NA	TGTGCCTCGTCCTCTGGAAACACCATATATTTT	CASSSGNTIYF
TRBJ1-2	NA	TRBV18	NA	TGTGCCAGCTCACCACCGGGCAGGGCTCAACCTAACTATGGCTACACCTTC	CASSPPGRAQPNYGYTF
TRBJ2-1	TRBD2	TRBV27	NA	TGTGCCAGCACCAATCCGGCGGGAGGAGGGCTAGACAATGAGCAGTTCTTC	CASTNPAGGGLDNEQFF
TRBJ2-1	TRBD2	TRBV30	NA	TGTGCCTGGAGTGGACGGGGGGGCTCCTACAATGAGCAGTTCTTC	CAWSGRGGSYNEQFF
TRBJ2-6	TRBD1	TRBV27	NA	TGTGCCAGCAGTTACCCGCTGACAGGGAAGGTCAACTCTGGGGCCAACGTCCTGACTTTC	CASSYPLTGKVNSGANVLTF
TRBJ2-7	TRBD1	TRBV3-1/TRBV3-2	NA	TGTGCCAGCAGCCAAGGGACAGGGGCAGTTTACGAGCAGTACTTC	CASSQGTGAVYEQYF
TRBJ1-3	NA	TRBV5-1	NA	TGCGCCAGCGCGTTCGACAGGAACTCTGGAAACACCATATATTTT	CASAFDRNSGNTIYF
TRBJ2-3	TRBD1	TRBV4-2	NA	TGTGCCAGCAGCCGGACAGGGCCCACAGATACGCAGTATTTT	CASSRTGPTDTQYF
TRBJ2-7	TRBD2	TRBV19	NA	TGTGCCAGTAGTGGCGGGAGGTGGAACGAGCAGTACTTC	CASSGGRWNEQYF
TRBJ1-1	NA	TRBV19	few	TGTGCCAGTAGTATACTAGGGGATATCACTGAAGCTTTCTTT	CASSILGDITEAFF
TRBJ1-3	NA	TRBV29-1	NA	TGCAGCGTGGAAAGCAGGGGTCTACGAGGAAACACCATATATTTT	CSVESRGLRGNTIYF
TRBJ2-2	TRBD2	TRBV24-1	NA	TGTGCCACCAGTGTGAGCGGGAGCACCGGGGAGCTGTTTTTT	CATSVSGSTGELFF
TRBJ1-5	NA	TRBV29-1	NA	TGCAGCGCTCGGGGATGGGGGGACAATCAGCCCCAGCATTTT	CSARGWGDNQPQHF
TRBJ2-2	NA	TRBV7-3	NA	TGTGCCAGCAGCGCCACCTTAGCTAGCGCCCGATCGAACACCGGGGAGCTGTTTTTT	CASSATLASARSNTGELFF
TRBJ1-1	NA	TRBV27	NA	TGTGCCAGCGGAGGGATGGATGGGAACACTGAAGCTTTCTTT	CASGGMDGNTEAFF
TRBJ2-7	TRBD1	TRBV20-1	NA	TGCAGTGCTAGTTTGGGACAGGGCGAGCAGTACTTC	CSASLGQGEQYF
TRBJ1-1	TRBD1	TRBV2	NA	TGTGCCAGCAGACCTTCCCGGACAGGGGGCACTGAAGCTTTCTTT	CASRPSRTGGTEAFF
TRBJ2-7	NA	TRBV7-9	few	TGTGCCAGCAGCACTACCCGCGGGTCCTACGAGCAGTACTTC	CASSTTRGSYEQYF
TRBJ2-3	NA	TRBV5-4	once	TGTGCCAGCAGCTTAGGTGGAGTAGGCACAGATACGCAGTATTTT	CASSLGGVGTDTQYF
TRBJ2-7	TRBD2	TRBV11-2	NA	TGTGCCAGCAGACAAGCGGGAGTGTCCTACGAGCAGTACTTC	CASRQAGVSYEQYF
TRBJ1-5	NA	TRBV19	NA	TGTGCCAGTACCCCCGGACAGTCGGGCAATCAGCCCCAGCATTTT	CASTPGQSGNQPQHF
TRBJ1-1	NA	TRBV10-3	NA	TGTGCCATCAGTGAGTACGAGAAGAACACTGAAGCTTTCTTT	CAISEYEKNTEAFF
TRBJ2-7	NA	TRBV19	NA	TGTGCCAGTAGTAGAACCGCGCAAGAGTCCTACGAGCAGTACTTC	CASSRTAQESYEQYF
TRBJ1-1	TRBD1	TRBV12-5	NA	TGTGCTAGTGGTTTAACCCCAAACCTGGGACAGGGGAACACTGAAGCTTTCTTT	CASGLTPNLGQGNTEAFF
TRBJ1-5	NA	TRBV6-6	NA	TGTGCCAGCAGACGACGACAGGTTACGGGGCCCCCACAAACCGATCAGCCCCAGCATTTT	CASRRRQVTGPPQTDQPQHF
TRBJ2-2	TRBD1	TRBV3-1/TRBV3-2	once	TGTGCCAGCAGCAAAACGGGACAGGGGTTCGGGGAGCTGTTTTTT	CASSKTGQGFGELFF
TRBJ2-5	NA	TRBV30	NA	TGTGCCTGGCAAGCTCGAGAGACCCAGTACTTC	CAWQARETQYF
TRBJ1-5	TRBD1	TRBV6-2/TRBV6-3	once	TGTGCCAGCAGTGCCCGAGGAGGGGGCGTAGGTAGCAATCAGCCCCAGCATTTT	CASSARGGGVGSNQPQHF
TRBJ1-4	NA	TRBV7-6	few	TGTGCCAGCAGCTTAGCGAGCGCTTCTAATGAAAAACTGTTTTTT	CASSLASASNEKLFF
TRBJ1-1	NA	TRBV6-1	once	TGTGCCAGCAGTGAAGGGCCAGGGAACACTGAAGCTTTCTTT	CASSEGPGNTEAFF
TRBJ2-3	TRBD1	TRBV24-1	NA	TGTGCCACCAGTGATCCTATACAGGGGAGATCAGATACGCAGTATTTT	CATSDPIQGRSDTQYF
TRBJ2-1	TRBD1	TRBV27	NA	TGTGCCAGCAGCCAGACAGGGGTGGGTTACAATGAGCAGTTCTTC	CASSQTGVGYNEQFF